This T cell receptor beta chain derives from a study of identical twins. This CDR3 spans 11 amino acids. V gave up 2 bases and J gave up 7 bases, with 6 bases separating them. The germline V gene has CDR1 MNHEY and CDR2 SMNVEV (reference sequence). This clonotype has at least ten counts. What it binds is unknown. MiXCR was run by TCRdb on the 5' RACE reads, yielding one entry per CDR3 protein. The sample shows hundreds of thousands of distinct CDR3 sequences, 5.5% to 6.5% of them seen only once. Notes on the study in general: Where beta out-of-frame sequences were concerned, excess twin sharing was weaker.

The chain links TRBV27 to TRBJ2-7; no clear D gene. This sequence originates from a man between 18 and 29 years old in good health. The sample was naive T cells sorted from blood. CDR3 sequence (DNA): TGTGCCAGCAGTTTACTCCAGGAGCAGTACGTC. This sequence encodes CASSLLQEQYV.